These 22 T cell receptor beta chains were all obtained from the same sample, sequenced in a study of molecular identifiers for immune sequencing clone quantification. TCRdb reprocessed the PCR reads via MiXCR and lists one record per CDR3 protein. The sample has about 10,000 distinct CDR3 sequences; 15% to 20% are singletons. The sample was naive CD8+ T cells from blood, with Jurkat cell RNA spiked in. The sample's subset: FACS-sorted CD8+CD4-CCR7+CD45RA+ naive T cells. These receptors all come from a human donor in good health. Some libraries in this study had Jurkat cell RNA spiked in.

This clonotype was detected ten times or more. J is TRBJ2-5 and V is TRBV5-6; 8 bases are a match to TRBD1. This CDR3 region has 15 residues. J gave up 5 bases and V 4 bases, and 10 bases lay outside the gene matches. The germline V gene encodes CDR1 SGHDT and CDR2 YYEEEE. The CDR3 coding sequence is TGTGCCAGCAGCGTAGCAGGGGGCGGCTGGGAGACCCAGTACTTC. It encodes CASSVAGGGWETQYF.

About this clonotype itself: A much larger clone differs from this one at a single base, so this may be a read error. The chain carries TRBV9 and TRBJ2-3, with TRBD2 identical over 11 bases. The CDR3 has 16 amino acids. The germline gives CDR1 SGDLS, CDR2 YYNGEE. CDR3 residues: CASSGGLAASTGTQYF. CDR3 in DNA: TGTGCCAGCAGCGGGGGACTAGCGGCTAGCACAGGTACGCAGTATTTT.

With respect to this clonotype: The final CDR3 position lacks the conserved phenylalanine or tryptophan, pointing to a likely read error. This chain links TRBV15 with TRBJ1-1; D may be TRBD1 (5 bases). Germline CDR1 reads LNHNV; CDR2 reads YYDKDF (reference sequence). The CDR3 is 17 amino acids. CDR3 DNA: TGTGTCACCAGCCCCATGGGGGTTCAGGGACCGAACACTGAAGCTTTCTCT. Protein sequence: CVTSPMGVQGPNTEAFS.

This clonotype is medium-sized by share. This rearrangement joins TRBV18 to TRBJ2-3; D is ambiguous. Germline CDR1 reads KGHSH; CDR2 reads LQKENI. The V end was cut by 6 bases, the J end by 4 bases, with 14 bases between. There are 14 residues in the CDR3. CDR3 sequence (DNA): TGTGCCAGCTCCTTAGGCGGTCGGGCAGATACGCAGTATTTT. It encodes CASSLGGRADTQYF.

By sample fraction, this clonotype is medium-sized. The genes are TRBV6-5 and TRBJ2-6; 12 bases line up with TRBD2. Germline CDR1 MNHEY, CDR2 SVGAGI. This CDR3 region has 17 residues. V lost 6 bases, J lost 0 bases, and 3 bases stayed unmatched. The CDR3 coding sequence is TGTGCCAGCAGACCTAGCGGGAGGGACTCTGGGGCCAACGTCCTGACTTTC. Encoded protein: CASRPSGRDSGANVLTF.

The genes are TRBV7-2 and TRBJ2-7; D not certain. Germline V lookup: CDR1 SGHTA, CDR2 FQGNSA. The CDR3 is 12 residues long. V lost 1 base and J 2 bases, leaving 3 bases between the germline ends. The CDR3 DNA is TGTGCCAGCAGCTTAGTACCCTACGAGCAGTACTTC. As protein: CASSLVPYEQYF.

By frequency in the sample, this clonotype is medium-sized. The rearrangement joins TRBV24-1 to TRBJ2-3; tentatively, D is TRBD2 (5 bases). V was trimmed by 3 bases and J by 4 bases, leaving 22 bases between them. The CDR3 extends over 18 amino acids. CDR1 and CDR2 (germline): KGHDR, SFDVKD. Here the CDR3 reads CATSDLARADGDPDTQYF. CDR3 DNA: TGTGCCACCAGTGATCTCGCCCGGGCCGACGGGGATCCAGATACGCAGTATTTT.

By frequency in the sample, this clonotype is medium-sized. The chain has TRBV28 and TRBJ1-2, with TRBD1 as a possible D gene (5 bases). The V gene's germline CDR1 is MDHEN and CDR2 SYDVKM. This CDR3 spans 14 amino acids. The germline V and J ends were trimmed by 7 bases and 5 bases, with 17 bases remaining between them. CDR3 loop: CASIPEGEGYGYTF. The CDR3 DNA is TGTGCCAGCATTCCTGAAGGGGAAGGGTATGGCTACACCTTC.

In regard to this clonotype: A much more abundant neighbour one base away suggests this may be a read error. DNA for the CDR3: TGCAGTGCTAGAGATGGGCTCGGGACAGGGCTTCAGCCCCAGCATTTT. It encodes CSARDGLGTGLQPQHF. This rearrangement joins TRBV20-1 to TRBJ1-5; TRBD1 aligns across 9 bases. The CDR3 extends over 16 amino acids. V was clipped by 0 bases and J by 6 bases; unmatched bases: 9. Germline values: CDR1 DFQATT, CDR2 SNEGSKA (reference sequence).

As to this clonotype: A single base separates this from a much larger clone, so it may be a read error. The chain carries TRBV7-9 and TRBJ2-5, with no clear D. There are 15 residues in the CDR3. The V gene's germline CDR1 is SEHNR and CDR2 FQNEAQ (reference sequence). CDR3 loop: CASSLVPYEQETQHF. The CDR3 region has the DNA TGTGCCAGCAGCTTAGTGCCATATGAACAAGAGACCCAGCACTTC. Variable domain in full (rest from reference TRBV7-9 and TRBJ2-5): DTGVSQNPRHKITKRGQNVTFRCDPISEHNRLYWYRQTLGQGPEFLTYFQNEAQLEKSRLLSDRFSAERPKGSFSTLEIQRTEQGDSAMYLCASSLVPYEQETQHFGPGTRLLVL.

For this clonotype: This clone may be a read error of a much larger clone one base away. V gene TRBV3-1 combines with J gene TRBJ2-2, with 7 bases matching TRBD1. The CDR3 extends over 15 amino acids. The J segment lost 6 bases and the V segment lost 11 bases, leaving 15 bases of the junction unmatched. Germline CDR1 LGHDT, CDR2 YNNKEL (reference sequence). The CDR3 reads CAGNSPRGRPGELFF. In DNA, the CDR3 is TGTGCCGGCAACTCTCCTAGGGGGCGCCCCGGGGAGCTGTTTTTT.

For this clonotype: A much larger clone differs from this one at a single base, so this may be a read error. The rearrangement uses TRBV7-9 and TRBJ2-7; a possible D gene is TRBD2 (7 bases). The CDR3 spans 16 residues. The germline gives CDR1 SEHNR, CDR2 FQNEAQ (reference sequence). In DNA form, the CDR3 reads TGTGCCAGCAGTCAAATGGGGGGGGCTCGGGGCTACGGGCAGTACTTC. Protein sequence: CASSQMGGARGYGQYF. Drawing the rest from reference TRBV7-9 and TRBJ2-7, the complete variable domain is DTGVSQNPRHKITKRGQNVTFRCDPISEHNRLYWYRQTLGQGPEFLTYFQNEAQLEKSRLLSDRFSAERPKGSFSTLEIQRTEQGDSAMYLCASSQMGGARGYGQYFGPGTRLTVT.

In the case of this clonotype: This may come from a read error, since a much larger clone is one base off. It is unclear where the CDR3 begins or ends on the DNA, so no DNA is shown, and the CDR3 is as TCRdb lists it. The chain joins TRBV9 to TRBJ2-7; the D call of TRBD1 is as the table states it, not checked on the DNA. Germline lookup yields CDR1 SGDLS and CDR2 YYNGEE. With termini counted, the CDR3 has 14 amino acids. CDR3 sequence: CASSVGQGTYERYF.

This clonotype is medium-sized (0.01 to 0.1%) within its sample. CDR3 in amino acids: CASRAPGGDPEAFF. The CDR3 DNA reads TGTGCCAGCAGAGCACCAGGAGGGGACCCTGAAGCTTTCTTT. The chain links TRBV28 to TRBJ1-1; D may be TRBD1 (5 bases). The CDR3 spans 14 residues. Trimming cost V 6 bases and J 6 bases, with 17 bases left between them. Per the germline V gene, CDR1 is MDHEN and CDR2 is SYDVKM. Filled out from reference TRBV28 and TRBJ1-1, the complete variable domain reads DVKVTQSSRYLVKRTGEKVFLECVQDMDHENMFWYRQDPGLGLRLIYFSYDVKMKEKGDIPEGYSVSREKKERFSLILESASTNQTSMYLCASRAPGGDPEAFFGQGTRLTVV.

There are many counts of this clonotype. J is TRBJ1-1 and V is TRBV27, with D possibly matching TRBD1 (6 bases). The CDR3 spans 14 residues. Germline V gives CDR1 MNHEY, CDR2 SMNVEV (reference sequence). V lost 3 bases and J lost 5, with 13 bases in between. The chain's CDR3 is CASSFAGAGTEAFF. CDR3 in DNA: TGTGCCAGCAGTTTTGCAGGGGCTGGAACTGAAGCTTTCTTT.

This clonotype ranks as medium-sized (0.01 to 0.1%). The rearrangement links TRBV27 to TRBJ2-5; D is unresolved. V was cut by 5 bases and J by 5 bases, with 18 bases left in between. CDR1 is MNHEY and CDR2 is SMNVEV in the germline V gene (reference sequence). This CDR3 has 15 residues. The CDR3 protein is CASSNQQTSVETQYF. The DNA for the CDR3 is TGTGCCAGCAGTAACCAACAGACGTCCGTGGAGACCCAGTACTTC.

This clonotype is termed medium-sized. CDR3 in DNA: TGCGCCAGCAGCCAAGGAATAGCGGCCACTAGCACAGATACGCAGTATTTT. It yields the protein CASSQGIAATSTDTQYF. This chain connects TRBV4-3 to TRBJ2-3; D might be TRBD2 (6 bases). Germline CDR1 reads LGHNA; CDR2 reads YSLEER. V was cut by 1 base and J by 0 bases, with 14 bases left in between. This CDR3 region has 17 residues.

In the case of this clonotype: With a much larger clone just one base away, this may be a read error. This rearrangement joins TRBV20-1 to TRBJ2-7; TRBD2 agrees at 9 bases. The trim removed 0 bases at V and 4 bases at J, leaving 10 bases unmatched. The CDR3 is made up of 16 amino acids. CDR1 is DFQATT, CDR2 SNEGSKA, per germline (reference sequence). Here the CDR3 DNA reads TGCAGTGCTAGAGATTTGACTAGCGGAAATCAGTACGAGCAGTACTTC. Translated: CSARDLTSGNQYEQYF.

This clonotype is medium-sized in the sample. The genes are TRBV20-1 and TRBJ2-5, with no clear D. CDR1 is DFQATT and CDR2 is SNEGSKA in the germline V gene (reference sequence). Trimming left V 0 bases short and J 4 bases short, with 15 bases between. CDR3 length: 15 residues. The CDR3 reads CSARDRQMAGETQYF. The CDR3 coding sequence is TGCAGTGCTAGAGATCGGCAGATGGCAGGAGAGACCCAGTACTTC.

This clonotype ranks as medium-sized. The chain uses TRBV25-1 and TRBJ2-2, with 7 bases identical to TRBD2. Germline CDR1 is MGHDK and CDR2 is SYGVNS. J gave up 1 base and V 6 bases, and 11 bases lay outside the gene matches. The CDR3 is 17 amino acids. The CDR3 region is CASRDGGRWGNTGELFF. CDR3 bases: TGTGCCAGCAGGGATGGCGGGAGATGGGGGAACACCGGGGAGCTGTTTTTT.

There are many counts of this clonotype. The J gene is TRBJ2-7, the V gene TRBV7-9, with 7 bases aligning to TRBD1. The ends lost 3 bases at V and 3 bases at J; junction bases unmatched: 5. The germline V gene has CDR1 SEHNR and CDR2 FQNEAQ (reference sequence). This CDR3 has 14 amino acids. CDR3 DNA: TGTGCCAGCAGCTTGGGCCAGGGGGACTACGAGCAGTACTTC. Translated, it gives CASSLGQGDYEQYF.

Worth noting for this clonotype: Here the CDR3 omits its conserved ending phenylalanine or tryptophan, so a read error is the likely source. The CDR3 DNA is TGTGCCAGCGCTGCGGTTTTCGGAAACATTCAGTACCTC. This gives the protein CASAAVFGNIQYL. The J gene is TRBJ2-4, the V gene TRBV7-9; D gene unclear. Germline V gene sequence: CDR1 SEHNR, CDR2 FQNEAQ (reference sequence). V lost 8 bases to trimming and J lost 6 bases, with 14 bases between them. This CDR3 comprises 13 residues.